The present entry profiles one T cell receptor beta chain with its context. This receptor's antigen is unknown. No base quality information exists; no much larger clone differs at one position. Collaborating institutions collected whole blood in K2EDTA tubes following their own protocols. For TCRbeta analysis, collaborator samples were shipped as frozen whole blood, as isolated PBMCs, or as DNA extracted from either sample type. TCRbeta CDR3 regions were amplified from genomic DNA by means of the immunoSEQ Assay, a bias-controlled multiplex PCR. As for the original processing: The number of nucleated cells in each sample was estimated from the amplification of reference gene primers within the assay. To quantify the absolute abundance of each unique TCRbeta CDR3 rearrangement, sequence reads were collapsed and filtered. For each sample, productive Simpson clonality was calculated as the square root of Simpson's diversity index across productive rearrangements. TCRdb's version of the immuneACCESS table is confined to in-frame rearrangements and falls short of the full clone set. An unresolved V gene accounts for under half of the shortfall where checked; the remainder is of unknown origin. From that table come the V and J calls and clone size; the DNA was used to work out D and trimming. For this sample the table gives about 50,000 clones, of which around 81% were detected only once. Together, the top ten hold about 7.3% of the sample.

V ends up 0 bases short and J 5 bases short, with an unmatched junction base count of 3. Via the germline V gene (reference sequence), CDR1 is LGHDT and CDR2 YNNKEL. From its cysteine to its phenylalanine, the CDR3 spans 14 amino acids. Solely the CDR3 DNA is kept, with 42 bases framed from the first base. The sample originates from a study of blood T cell repertoires in COVID-19 (dated by TCRdb to 2020 to 2021). For context, the study as a whole: The collaborator samples originated in the United States, Italy and Spain and spanned the acute and convalescent phases of COVID-19. The material from the prospective study consisted of cDNA or gDNA derived from T cells, B-cell-depleted T cells, or PBMCs. The sample metadata nearly always contained a de-identified subject ID, COVID-19 status, age in years and sex. Samples were obtained from the ongoing ImmuneRACE study (first 160 participants) and from over a thousand subjects provided by 6 global collaborators. Where HLA class I and class II types were available, the types were taken from metadata supplied by the sample provider, not from assay-based typing. A freely available public database, intended as a resource for researchers studying the immune response to SARS-CoV-2, is where the repertoires were released. The dataset comprised deeply sampled blood TCRbeta repertoires from subjects exposed to, actively infected with, or recovered from COVID-19.

The research as a whole found: The quantity of clinical and demographic metadata differed by source and by participant and was supplied without curation.

This TCR came from a man in his 70s with active COVID-19. The sequenced material came from peripheral blood. The chain is made from TRBV3-1 (or the pseudogene TRBV3-2) and TRBJ2-5; TRBD1 lines up with 7 middle nucleotides. In nucleotide form, the sequence is TGTGCCAGCAGCCAAGAAGGGGGCGTGGAGACCCAGTACTTC. The translation is CASSQEGGVETQYF.